The following is a TCR beta chain sequence with its context. The sample comes from a study of blood T cell repertoires in COVID-19. About the study: T cells, B-cell-depleted T cells, or PBMCs supplied cDNA or gDNA.

Symptom resolution, clearance, or two negative PCRs marked donors in Cohort 3 as recovered. Profiling relied on immunoSEQ multiplex PCR, and the TCRdb table lists in-frame clones only, not all of them. The profile covers 300,000 to 450,000 clones, with 85% to 90% appearing a single time and roughly 1.2% taken by the ten largest. Sequenced input: PBMCs or T cells enriched from blood (not recorded which). The clonotype was recovered from a woman between 18 and 29 years old who had recovered from COVID-19.

CDR3 residues: CASSFGTAYQETQYF. The CDR3 coding sequence is TGTGCCAGCAGCTTCGGGACAGCATACCAAGAGACCCAGTACTTC. This sequence joins TRBV7-2 and TRBJ2-5; 7 nucleotides agree with TRBD1. The V and J ends lost 3 bases and 0 bases, in that order; junction bases with no gene match: 4. CDR1 is SGHTA and CDR2 is FQGNSA in the germline V gene. This CDR3 comprises 15 residues.